The 3 T cell receptor beta chains reported below all come from one sample, sequenced in a study of blood T cell repertoires in COVID-19. Sequencing was performed with immunoSEQ multiplex PCR; in TCRdb, only in-frame clones are kept and a portion is missing. The sample yields around 90,000 clones, 85% seen once. Sample: peripheral blood. The receptor source for this set is a woman in her 70s with active or convalescent COVID-19.

The chain joins TRBV6-4 to TRBJ2-1, with 8 bases lining up with TRBD1. Germline trimming cut 0 bases from V and 6 bases from J; bases unmatched to any gene: 7. Germline V gene lookup returns CDR1 MRHNA and CDR2 SNTAGT. The CDR3 runs to 16 residues. For the CDR3, the DNA is TGTGCCAGCAGTGACTCTGGAGGACAGGGAAGCAATGAGCAGTTCTTC. Translating it yields CASSDSGGQGSNEQFF.

CDR3: CASSIYPTANTEAFF. As DNA, the CDR3 is TGTGCCAGTAGTATATACCCGACAGCGAACACTGAAGCTTTCTTT. The genes are TRBV19 and TRBJ1-1, with D possibly TRBD1 on 5 matching bases. CDR1 LNHDA and CDR2 SQIVND come from the germline V gene (reference sequence). The CDR3 spans 15 residues. Trimming cost V 2 bases and J 1 base, with 11 bases left between them.

This clone showed up just a few times. The genes are TRBV6-2 or TRBV6-3 and TRBJ2-7; possible D gene TRBD1, 6 bases. Germline V lookup: CDR1 MNHEY, CDR2 SVGEGT. The CDR3 loop spans 15 amino acids. V was cut by 1 base and J by 3 bases, with 13 bases left in between. CDR3 protein: CASSYWAGVNYEQYF. The CDR3 DNA reads TGTGCCAGCAGTTACTGGGCAGGGGTGAACTACGAGCAGTACTTC.